A single sample is the source of the 4 T cell receptor beta chains below, sequenced in a study of T cells in Graves' hyperthyroidism and ophthalmopathy. Researchers amplified the TCR beta CDR3 regions from RNA transcripts. The HTBI primer set was used in a first-round RT-PCR of the TCR CDR3. TCRdb fed the multiplex PCR reads into MiXCR, producing one record per CDR3 protein. The sample includes approximately 200,000 distinct CDR3 sequences, 18% seen only once; the top ten take about two fifths. Sequenced material: blood. These receptor sequences come from a middle-aged man with Graves' hyperthyroidism.

This clonotype was counted at least ten times. The CDR3 protein is CASSFLGQGFYEQYF. CDR3 DNA: TGTGCCAGCAGTTTTTTAGGACAGGGTTTCTACGAGCAGTACTTC. This chain connects TRBV28 to TRBJ2-7; 8 bases fit TRBD1. Germline V lookup: CDR1 MDHEN, CDR2 SYDVKM. This CDR3 has 15 residues. With 3 bases clipped from V and 3 bases from J, the junction kept 7 bases outside the gene matches.

This chain links TRBV27 with TRBJ1-2; 8 positions agree with TRBD1. The trim removed 3 bases at V and 6 bases at J, leaving 3 bases unmatched. This CDR3 is 13 amino acids long. CDR1 is MNHEY and CDR2 is SMNVEV in the germline V gene (reference sequence). In DNA, the CDR3 is TGTGCCAGCAGTTTTTCCAGGGGGCATGGCTACACCTTC. This translates into CASSFSRGHGYTF.

This clonotype was observed many times. The chain combines TRBV5-5 with TRBJ2-7; TRBD1 might be the D (5 bases). Per the germline V gene, CDR1 is SGHKS and CDR2 is YYEKEE (reference sequence). The length of the CDR3 is 16 residues. Trimming took off 1 base at V and 0 bases at J, with 14 bases between the two ends. The CDR3 region is CASSLFRQTLSYEQYF. The DNA for the CDR3 is TGTGCCAGCAGCTTGTTTCGACAGACCCTCTCCTACGAGCAGTACTTC.

The table lists this clonotype with many counts. This chain joins TRBV24-1 and TRBJ2-3, with 8 positions matching TRBD1. The CDR3 is 15 residues long. Germline V gene sequence: CDR1 KGHDR, CDR2 SFDVKD. Trimming cost V 10 bases and J 1 base; bases outside gene matches: 9. The CDR3 coding sequence is TGTGCCACAAGGGGTGGGACAGGCCGCACAGATACGCAGTATTTT. It translates to CATRGGTGRTDTQYF.